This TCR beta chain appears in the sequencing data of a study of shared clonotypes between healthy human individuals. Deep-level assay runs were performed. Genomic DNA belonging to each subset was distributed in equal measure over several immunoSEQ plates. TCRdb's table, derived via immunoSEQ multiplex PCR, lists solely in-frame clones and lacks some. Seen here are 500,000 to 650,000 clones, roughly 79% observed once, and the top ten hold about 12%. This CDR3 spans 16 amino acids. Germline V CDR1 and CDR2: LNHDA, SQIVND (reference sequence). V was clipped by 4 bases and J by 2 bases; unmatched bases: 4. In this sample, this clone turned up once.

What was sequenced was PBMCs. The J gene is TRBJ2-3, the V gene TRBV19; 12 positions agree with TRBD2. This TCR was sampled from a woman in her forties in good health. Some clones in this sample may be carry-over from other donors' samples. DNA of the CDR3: TGTGCCAGTAGTAAAACTAGCGGGGGGCTCACAGATACGCAGTATTTT. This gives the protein CASSKTSGGLTDTQYF.